This T cell receptor beta chain comes out of a study of blood T cell repertoires in COVID-19 (TCRdb year 2020). For context, the study as a whole: Collaborator samples came from the United States, Italy and Spain and covered acute and convalescent phases of COVID-19. The material from the prospective study consisted of cDNA or gDNA derived from T cells, B-cell-depleted T cells, or PBMCs. Deeply sampled blood TCRbeta repertoires from subjects exposed to, actively infected with, or recovered from COVID-19 were included in the dataset. The repertoires were made available in a free public database intended to serve as a resource for research on the immune response to SARS-CoV-2. The samples were drawn from the first 160 participants of the ongoing ImmuneRACE study and from 1,254 subjects provided by 6 global collaborators. Nearly every sample came with metadata listing a de-identified subject ID, COVID-19 status, age in years and sex. Where available, HLA class I and class II types were obtained from metadata supplied by the sample provider rather than from assay-based typing.

Broad study findings and their caveats: The amount of clinical and demographic metadata varied by source and participant and was provided uncurated.

CDR1 and CDR2 (SGHRS, YFSETQ) derive from the germline V gene. Counted from cysteine to phenylalanine, this CDR3 has 14 amino acids. Of the read, only the CDR3 DNA is kept; its 42 bases are in frame from base 1. V is reduced by 3 bases and J by 0 bases, leaving a spacing of 6 bases between them. In the case of this clone: The antigen this receptor binds is unknown. Within one base of it there is no much larger clone, and no base qualities were kept. Distinct nucleotide sequences in the sample also encode this CDR3.

Enrolling through a virtual design, the prospective study's participants ranged in age from roughly 18 to 89 years and lived across around 25 United States geographic areas. In the prospective study, participants were assigned to cohorts based on the clinical history participants reported in a screening survey and a study questionnaire. For ImmuneRACE Cohort 3, a participant was defined as recovered based on two consecutive negative NP/OP PCR tests, clearance by a healthcare professional, or resolution of symptoms. In the prospective study, mobile phlebotomists collected whole blood, serum and a nasopharyngeal or oropharyngeal swab from each participant. Over a roughly two-month period, participants in the prospective study had the option of providing additional blood draws and questionnaires. Before DNA extraction, blood samples from the prospective study were shipped at room temperature or frozen.

TCRbeta CDR3 regions were amplified from genomic DNA using the immunoSEQ Assay, a bias-controlled multiplex PCR. The paper's processing steps were these. The number of nucleated cells in each sample was estimated from the amplification of reference gene primers within the assay. To quantify the absolute abundance of each unique TCRbeta CDR3 rearrangement, sequence reads were collapsed and filtered. Productive Simpson clonality was computed per sample as the square root of Simpson's diversity index over productive rearrangements. The clones in this table, taken by TCRdb from immuneACCESS, are in-frame only. Not every clone is retained; where verified, under half of the shortfall comes from an unresolved V gene, and the cause of the rest is unknown. V and J calls and clone size are those listed in that table; D and trimming were worked out from the DNA. In all, the sample holds approximately 490,000 clones, and about 85% of those were seen once. The top ten hold around 7.9% of the sample.

Sequenced sample: PBMCs or T cells enriched from blood (not recorded which). In this chain, TRBV5-1 is recombined with TRBJ1-4; tentative D gene TRBD1, with 5 bases matching. This TCR was sampled from a woman between 55 and 75 years old who had recovered from COVID-19. CDR3 protein: CASSSGSTNEKLFF. The DNA reads TGCGCCAGCAGCTCAGGGTCAACTAATGAAAAACTGTTTTTT.